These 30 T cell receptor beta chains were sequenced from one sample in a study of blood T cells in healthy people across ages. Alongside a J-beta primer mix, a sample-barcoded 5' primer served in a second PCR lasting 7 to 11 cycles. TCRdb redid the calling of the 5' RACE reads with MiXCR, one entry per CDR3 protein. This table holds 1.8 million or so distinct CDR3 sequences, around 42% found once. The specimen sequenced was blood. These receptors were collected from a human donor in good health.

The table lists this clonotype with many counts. The CDR3 loop is CASSPTTDTQYF. CDR3 bases: TGTGCCAGCAGCCCCACCACAGATACGCAGTATTTT. The chain couples TRBV7-2 to TRBJ2-3; D is uncertain. There are 12 residues in the CDR3. Germline lookup yields CDR1 SGHTA and CDR2 FQGNSA. Trimming took 5 bases from V and 2 from J, leaving 5 bases between them.

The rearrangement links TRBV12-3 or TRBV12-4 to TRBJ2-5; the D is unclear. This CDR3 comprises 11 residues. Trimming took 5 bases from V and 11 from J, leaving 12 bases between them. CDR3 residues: CASSLSLGQYF. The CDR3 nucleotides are TGTGCCAGCAGTCTGAGCTTAGGGCAGTACTTC.

CDR3 DNA: TGCGCCAGCAGCTCGACACAGGGGGGAGGAGAAAAACTGTTTTTT. As protein: CASSSTQGGGEKLFF. The chain is built from TRBV4-3 and TRBJ1-4; 8 bases fit TRBD1. The J segment lost 8 bases and the V segment lost 5 bases, leaving 10 bases of the junction unmatched. The V gene's germline CDR1 is LGHNA and CDR2 YSLEER. CDR3 length: 15 residues.

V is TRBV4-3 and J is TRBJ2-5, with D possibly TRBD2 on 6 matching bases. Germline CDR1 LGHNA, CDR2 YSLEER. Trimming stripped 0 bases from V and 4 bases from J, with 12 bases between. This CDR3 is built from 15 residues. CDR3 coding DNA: TGCGCCAGCAGCCAAGACGGTCGGAGGGGAGAGACCCAGTACTTC. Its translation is CASSQDGRRGETQYF.

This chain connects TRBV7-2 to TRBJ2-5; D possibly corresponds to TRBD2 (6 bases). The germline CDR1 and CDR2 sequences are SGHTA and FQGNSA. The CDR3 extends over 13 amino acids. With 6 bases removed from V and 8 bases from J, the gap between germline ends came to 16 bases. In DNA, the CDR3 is TGTGCCAGCAGTCGCGCCCCGGGGGAAACCCAGTACTTC. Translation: CASSRAPGETQYF.

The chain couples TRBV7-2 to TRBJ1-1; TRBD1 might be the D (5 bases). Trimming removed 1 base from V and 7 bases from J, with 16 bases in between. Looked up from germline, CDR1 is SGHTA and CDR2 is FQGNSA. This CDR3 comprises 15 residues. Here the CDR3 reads CASSLEAQDRDEAFF. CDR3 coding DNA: TGTGCCAGCAGCTTAGAGGCACAGGATCGCGATGAAGCTTTCTTT.

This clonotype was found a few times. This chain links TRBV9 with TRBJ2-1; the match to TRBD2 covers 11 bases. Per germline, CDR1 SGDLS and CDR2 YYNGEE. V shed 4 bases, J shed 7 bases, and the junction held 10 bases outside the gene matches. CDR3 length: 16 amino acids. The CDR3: CASSFSLAGGRNEQFF. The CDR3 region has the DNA TGTGCCAGCAGCTTCTCCTTAGCGGGGGGGAGGAATGAGCAGTTCTTC.

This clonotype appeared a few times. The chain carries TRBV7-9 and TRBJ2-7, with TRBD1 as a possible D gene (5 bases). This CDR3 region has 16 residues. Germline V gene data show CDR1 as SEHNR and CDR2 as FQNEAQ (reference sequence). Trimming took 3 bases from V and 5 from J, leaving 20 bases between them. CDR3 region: CASSFPDKDWNDEQYF. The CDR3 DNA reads TGTGCCAGCAGCTTCCCGGACAAAGATTGGAACGACGAGCAGTACTTC.

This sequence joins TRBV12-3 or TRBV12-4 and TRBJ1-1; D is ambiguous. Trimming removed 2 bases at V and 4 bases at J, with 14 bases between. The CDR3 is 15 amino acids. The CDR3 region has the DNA TGTGCCAGCAGTTTAAGTCGCCTGGGAAGCACTGAAGCTTTCTTT. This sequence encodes CASSLSRLGSTEAFF.

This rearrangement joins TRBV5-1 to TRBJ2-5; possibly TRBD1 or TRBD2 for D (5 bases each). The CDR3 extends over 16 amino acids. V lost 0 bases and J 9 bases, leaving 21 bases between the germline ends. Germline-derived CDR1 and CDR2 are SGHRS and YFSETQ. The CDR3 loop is CASSLVPGPGLGAQYF. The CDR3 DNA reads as TGCGCCAGCAGCTTGGTACCGGGTCCTGGGTTGGGGGCCCAGTACTTC.

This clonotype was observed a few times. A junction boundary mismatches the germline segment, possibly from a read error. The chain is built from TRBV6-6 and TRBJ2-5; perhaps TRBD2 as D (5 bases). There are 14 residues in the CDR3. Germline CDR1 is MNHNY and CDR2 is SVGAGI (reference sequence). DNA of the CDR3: TGTGCCAGCAGGACCAGCGGTAGTCAAGGGACCCAGTACTTC. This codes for CASRTSGSQGTQYF.

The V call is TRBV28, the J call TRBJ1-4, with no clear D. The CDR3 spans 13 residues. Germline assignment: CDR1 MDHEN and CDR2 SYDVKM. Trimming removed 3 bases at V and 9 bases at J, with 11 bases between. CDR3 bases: TGTGCCAGCAGTTTTCGGCCGGCCCAAAAACTGTTTTTT. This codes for CASSFRPAQKLFF. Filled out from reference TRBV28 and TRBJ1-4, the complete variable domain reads DVKVTQSSRYLVKRTGEKVFLECVQDMDHENMFWYRQDPGLGLRLIYFSYDVKMKEKGDIPEGYSVSREKKERFSLILESASTNQTSMYLCASSFRPAQKLFFGSGTQLSVL.

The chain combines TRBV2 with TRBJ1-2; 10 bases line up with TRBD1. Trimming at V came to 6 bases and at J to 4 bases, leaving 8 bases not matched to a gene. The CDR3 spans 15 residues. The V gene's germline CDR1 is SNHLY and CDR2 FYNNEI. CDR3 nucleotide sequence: TGTGCCAGCAGCAAGGACAGGGGGACGTTCTATGGCTACACCTTC. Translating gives CASSKDRGTFYGYTF.

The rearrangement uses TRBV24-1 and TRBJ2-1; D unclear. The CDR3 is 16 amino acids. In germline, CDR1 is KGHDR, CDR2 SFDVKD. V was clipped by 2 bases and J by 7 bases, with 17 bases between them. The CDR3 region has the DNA TGTGCCACCAGTGATTATAAGCGTCGGCTGGATAATGAGCAGTTCTTC. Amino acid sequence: CATSDYKRRLDNEQFF.

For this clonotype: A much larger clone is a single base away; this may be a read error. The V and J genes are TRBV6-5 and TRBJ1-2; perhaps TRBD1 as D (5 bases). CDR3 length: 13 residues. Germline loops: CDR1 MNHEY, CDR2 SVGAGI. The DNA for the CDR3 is TGTGCCGGCAGTTACTCAAGGGGAGATGGCTACACCTTC. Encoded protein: CAGSYSRGDGYTF.

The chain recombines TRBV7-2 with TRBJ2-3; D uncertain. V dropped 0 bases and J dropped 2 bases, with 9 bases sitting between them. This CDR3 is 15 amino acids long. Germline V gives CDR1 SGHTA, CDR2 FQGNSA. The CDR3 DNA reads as TGTGCCAGCAGCTTAGCGGGTATAACCACAGATACGCAGTATTTT. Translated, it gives CASSLAGITTDTQYF.

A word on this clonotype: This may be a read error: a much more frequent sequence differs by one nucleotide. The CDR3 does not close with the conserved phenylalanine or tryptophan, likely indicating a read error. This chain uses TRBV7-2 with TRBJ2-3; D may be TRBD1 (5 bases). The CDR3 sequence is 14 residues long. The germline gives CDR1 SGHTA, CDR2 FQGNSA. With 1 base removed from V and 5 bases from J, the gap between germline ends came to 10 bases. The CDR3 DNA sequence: TGTGCCAGCAGCTTAGGGGCAGGGCGAGATACGCAGTATCTT. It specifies CASSLGAGRDTQYL.

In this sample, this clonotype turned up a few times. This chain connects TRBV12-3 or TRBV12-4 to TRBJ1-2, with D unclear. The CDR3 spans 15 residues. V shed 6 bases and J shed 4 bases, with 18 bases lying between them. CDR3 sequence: CASRPWTEWGYGYTF. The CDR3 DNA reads TGTGCCAGCAGACCTTGGACCGAATGGGGCTATGGCTACACCTTC.

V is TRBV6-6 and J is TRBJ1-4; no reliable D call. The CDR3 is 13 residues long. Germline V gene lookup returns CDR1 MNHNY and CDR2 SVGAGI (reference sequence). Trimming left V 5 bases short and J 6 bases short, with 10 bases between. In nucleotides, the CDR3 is TGTGCCAGCAGTGGAGGGAGGCATGAAAAACTGTTTTTT. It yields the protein CASSGGRHEKLFF.

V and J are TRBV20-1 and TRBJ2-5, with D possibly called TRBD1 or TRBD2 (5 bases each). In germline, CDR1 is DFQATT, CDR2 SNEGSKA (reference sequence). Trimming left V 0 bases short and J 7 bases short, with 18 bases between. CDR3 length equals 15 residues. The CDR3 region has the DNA TGCAGTGCTAGAGACCGCGCGAGCTGGGACGGGACCCAGTACTTC. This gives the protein CSARDRASWDGTQYF.

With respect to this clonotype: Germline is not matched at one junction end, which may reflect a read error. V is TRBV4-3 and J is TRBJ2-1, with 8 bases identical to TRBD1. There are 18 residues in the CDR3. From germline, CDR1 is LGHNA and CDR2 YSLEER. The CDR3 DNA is TGCGCCAGCAGCCAAGATGGGTATACAGGGGGAAGGTACAGTGAGCAGTTCTTC. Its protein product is CASSQDGYTGGRYSEQFF.

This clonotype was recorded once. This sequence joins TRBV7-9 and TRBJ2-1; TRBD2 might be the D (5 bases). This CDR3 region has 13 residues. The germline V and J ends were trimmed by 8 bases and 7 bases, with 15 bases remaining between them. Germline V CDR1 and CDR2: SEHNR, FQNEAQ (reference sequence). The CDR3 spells CASVSRRRNEQFF. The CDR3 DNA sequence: TGTGCCAGCGTCAGTCGTAGGAGGAATGAGCAGTTCTTC.

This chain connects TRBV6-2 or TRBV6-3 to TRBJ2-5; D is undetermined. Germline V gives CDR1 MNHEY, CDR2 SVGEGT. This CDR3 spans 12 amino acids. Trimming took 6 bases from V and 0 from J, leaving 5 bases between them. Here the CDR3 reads CASRGNQETQYF. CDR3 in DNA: TGTGCCAGCAGGGGAAACCAAGAGACCCAGTACTTC.

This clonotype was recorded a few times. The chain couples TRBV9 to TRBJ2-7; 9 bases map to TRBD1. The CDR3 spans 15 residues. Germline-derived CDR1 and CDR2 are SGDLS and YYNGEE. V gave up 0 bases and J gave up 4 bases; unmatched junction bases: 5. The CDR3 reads CASSVEGTGSYEQYF. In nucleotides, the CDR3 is TGTGCCAGCAGCGTAGAGGGGACAGGGTCGTACGAGCAGTACTTC.

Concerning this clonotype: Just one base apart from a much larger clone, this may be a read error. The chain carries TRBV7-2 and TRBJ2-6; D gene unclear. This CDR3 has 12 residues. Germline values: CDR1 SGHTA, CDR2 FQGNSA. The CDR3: CASSPHTNVRTF. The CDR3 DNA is TGTGCCAGCAGCCCCCACACCAACGTCCGGACTTTC.

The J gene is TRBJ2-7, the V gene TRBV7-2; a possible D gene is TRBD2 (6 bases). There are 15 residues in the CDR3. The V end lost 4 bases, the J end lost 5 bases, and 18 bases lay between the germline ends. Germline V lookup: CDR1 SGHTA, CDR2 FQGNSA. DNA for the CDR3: TGTGCCAGCAGCTCAGATCGGAGGAGGGGCCACGAGCAGTACTTC. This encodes CASSSDRRRGHEQYF.

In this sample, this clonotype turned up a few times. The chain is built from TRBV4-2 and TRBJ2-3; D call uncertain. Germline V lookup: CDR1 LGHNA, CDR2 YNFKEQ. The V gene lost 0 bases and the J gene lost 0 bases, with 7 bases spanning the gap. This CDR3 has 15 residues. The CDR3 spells CASSQDGMSTDTQYF. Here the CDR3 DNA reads TGTGCCAGCAGCCAAGATGGAATGAGCACAGATACGCAGTATTTT.

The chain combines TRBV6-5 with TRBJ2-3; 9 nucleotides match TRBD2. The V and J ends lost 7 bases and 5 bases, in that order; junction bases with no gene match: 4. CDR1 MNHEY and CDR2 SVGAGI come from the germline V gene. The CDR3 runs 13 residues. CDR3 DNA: TGTGCCAGCAAGATAGCGGGGGTAGATACGCAGTATTTT. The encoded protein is CASKIAGVDTQYF.

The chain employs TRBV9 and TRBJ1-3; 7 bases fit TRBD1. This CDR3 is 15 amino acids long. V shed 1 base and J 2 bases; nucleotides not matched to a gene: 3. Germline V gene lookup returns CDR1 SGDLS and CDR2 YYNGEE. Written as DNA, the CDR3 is TGTGCCAGCAGCGTAATCGGACAGGCTGGAAACACCATATATTTT. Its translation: CASSVIGQAGNTIYF. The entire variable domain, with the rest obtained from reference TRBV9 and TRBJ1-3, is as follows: DSGVTQTPKHLITATGQRVTLRCSPRSGDLSVYWYQQSLDQGLQFLIQYYNGEERAKGNILERFSAQQFPDLHSELNLSSLELGDSALYFCASSVIGQAGNTIYFGEGSWLTVV.

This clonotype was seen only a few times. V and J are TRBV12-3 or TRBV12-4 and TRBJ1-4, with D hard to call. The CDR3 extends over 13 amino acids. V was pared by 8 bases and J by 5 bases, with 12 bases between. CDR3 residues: CASRGPLNEKLFF. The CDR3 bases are TGTGCCAGCCGAGGACCCTTAAATGAAAAACTGTTTTTT.